Listed below are T cell receptor beta chains from one sample, sequenced in a study of T cells in Graves' hyperthyroidism and ophthalmopathy. TCRdb redid the calling of the multiplex PCR reads with MiXCR, one entry per CDR3 protein. The table records some 360,000 distinct CDR3 sequences, 15% to 20% of them present only once. The material sequenced was blood. The receptors originated from a woman aged 35 to 49 with Graves' ophthalmopathy. CDR3s include the opening cysteine and the closing phenylalanine or tryptophan. A D gene is named only where the DNA matches it firmly. Some rows mark clone size as missing; the rest say once, few, many or name a class of expanded clone.

j_call: TRBJ2-1
d_call: NA
v_call: TRBV27
clone_size: many
cdr3_nt: TGTGCCAGCCGCCGATCCACTACAGGGATGAATGAGCAGTTCTTC
cdr3_aa: CASRRSTTGMNEQFF

j_call: TRBJ1-2
d_call: NA
v_call: TRBV6-2/TRBV6-3
clone_size: NA
cdr3_nt: TGTGCCAGCAGCCCCTACAGCCCTCTGGATGGCTACACCTTC
cdr3_aa: CASSPYSPLDGYTF

j_call: TRBJ2-7
d_call: NA
v_call: TRBV20-1
clone_size: NA
cdr3_nt: TGCAGTGCTGAAGGACAGACCACCTACGAGCAGTACTTC
cdr3_aa: CSAEGQTTYEQYF

j_call: TRBJ2-7
d_call: NA
v_call: TRBV28
clone_size: many
cdr3_nt: TGTGCCAGCAGTTTAATTCTGGGAACAGCATTATTCGAGCAGTACTTC
cdr3_aa: CASSLILGTALFEQYF

j_call: TRBJ1-5
d_call: NA
v_call: TRBV28
clone_size: many
cdr3_nt: TGTGCCAGCAGTTTCGACATGTATAGCAATCAGCCCCAGCATTTT
cdr3_aa: CASSFDMYSNQPQHF

j_call: TRBJ2-5
d_call: TRBD2
v_call: TRBV7-3
clone_size: few
cdr3_nt: TGTGCCAGCAGCTCCGCCGTTCTAGCGGGAGCCAAAGAGACCCAGTACTTC
cdr3_aa: CASSSAVLAGAKETQYF

j_call: TRBJ2-5
d_call: NA
v_call: TRBV2
clone_size: many
cdr3_nt: TGTGCCAGCAGTTCCGACAACCAAGAGACCCAGTACTTC
cdr3_aa: CASSSDNQETQYF

j_call: TRBJ1-2
d_call: NA
v_call: TRBV7-9
clone_size: many
cdr3_nt: TGTGCCAGCAGCTTAGCAATGGGGCAGCCCTATGGCTACACCTTC
cdr3_aa: CASSLAMGQPYGYTF

j_call: TRBJ2-2
d_call: NA
v_call: TRBV30
clone_size: many
cdr3_nt: TGTGCCTGGGACCGACTAGGGAACACCGGGGAGCTGTTTTTT
cdr3_aa: CAWDRLGNTGELFF

j_call: TRBJ2-7
d_call: NA
v_call: TRBV28
clone_size: many
cdr3_nt: TGTGCCAGCAGCAGAAAATACGAGCAGTACTTC
cdr3_aa: CASSRKYEQYF

j_call: TRBJ2-7
d_call: TRBD1
v_call: TRBV6-2/TRBV6-3
clone_size: NA
cdr3_nt: TGTGCCACCATGACAGGGCGCGCCTACGAGCAGTACTTC
cdr3_aa: CATMTGRAYEQYF

j_call: TRBJ2-7
d_call: NA
v_call: TRBV28
clone_size: many
cdr3_nt: TGTGCCAGCAGCCACGGCCCCGACAGGACCTACGAGCAGTACTTC
cdr3_aa: CASSHGPDRTYEQYF

j_call: TRBJ1-2
d_call: NA
v_call: TRBV28
clone_size: NA
cdr3_nt: TGTGCCAGCAGTTTATTGGGGGCTAACTATGGCTACACCTTC
cdr3_aa: CASSLLGANYGYTF

j_call: TRBJ1-1
d_call: TRBD1
v_call: TRBV29-1
clone_size: many
cdr3_nt: TGCAGCGTTGCGACCGACAGGGGCTTCCCAGGGAACACTGAAGCTTTCTTT
cdr3_aa: CSVATDRGFPGNTEAFF

j_call: TRBJ1-5
d_call: NA
v_call: TRBV6-5
clone_size: NA
cdr3_nt: TGTGCCAGCAGTTACGGGGGGTTAAGCAATCAGCCCCAGCATTTT
cdr3_aa: CASSYGGLSNQPQHF

j_call: TRBJ2-7
d_call: NA
v_call: TRBV6-1
clone_size: NA
cdr3_nt: TGTGCCAGCATCCACGGGCAGGGCCCCTCTTCGGGGAAGGGGCAGTACTTC
cdr3_aa: CASIHGQGPSSGKGQYF

j_call: TRBJ1-5
d_call: NA
v_call: TRBV2
clone_size: many
cdr3_nt: TGTGCCAGCAGTGGCGGGTATCAGAGCAATCAGCCCCAGCATTTT
cdr3_aa: CASSGGYQSNQPQHF

j_call: TRBJ1-1
d_call: NA
v_call: TRBV7-9
clone_size: many
cdr3_nt: TGTGCCAGCAGCTCCGGTCCCTTAGGGGACACTGAAGCTTTCTTT
cdr3_aa: CASSSGPLGDTEAFF

j_call: TRBJ2-5
d_call: NA
v_call: TRBV2
clone_size: many
cdr3_nt: TGTGCCAGCATGGTGGCCATACAAGAGACCCAGTACTTC
cdr3_aa: CASMVAIQETQYF

j_call: TRBJ2-7
d_call: TRBD2
v_call: TRBV12-3/TRBV12-4
clone_size: NA
cdr3_nt: TGTGCCAGCAGTTACTCGACTAGCGGGGACTCCTACGAGCAGTACTTC
cdr3_aa: CASSYSTSGDSYEQYF

j_call: TRBJ2-1
d_call: NA
v_call: TRBV19
clone_size: many
cdr3_nt: TGTGCCAGTAGTTTGGACGATAACAATGAGCAGTTCTTC
cdr3_aa: CASSLDDNNEQFF

j_call: TRBJ2-2
d_call: TRBD2
v_call: TRBV28
clone_size: few
cdr3_nt: TGTGCCAGCACGGGCGGCGGGAGGATCACCGGGGAGCTGTTTTTT
cdr3_aa: CASTGGGRITGELFF

j_call: TRBJ2-7
d_call: TRBD1
v_call: TRBV27
clone_size: NA
cdr3_nt: TGTGCCAGCAGCCCTCTCCGGACAGGCGGCCTCGAGCAGTACTTC
cdr3_aa: CASSPLRTGGLEQYF

j_call: TRBJ2-5
d_call: NA
v_call: TRBV3-1
clone_size: few
cdr3_nt: TGTGCCAGCAGCCAAGTAGGGTCTCGGACCCAGTACTTC
cdr3_aa: CASSQVGSRTQYF

j_call: TRBJ2-7
d_call: NA
v_call: TRBV27
clone_size: many
cdr3_nt: TGTGCCAGCAGTTTCGGGCACAACTACGAGCAGTACTTC
cdr3_aa: CASSFGHNYEQYF

j_call: TRBJ1-1
d_call: TRBD1
v_call: TRBV7-2
clone_size: many
cdr3_nt: TGTGCCAGCAGCATTGGGACAGGGAACACTGAAGCTTTCTTT
cdr3_aa: CASSIGTGNTEAFF

j_call: TRBJ1-5
d_call: NA
v_call: TRBV27
clone_size: NA
cdr3_nt: TGTGCCAGCAGTTTATTTTCCGGGGGGGCGAAAGGTTTTGGTCAGCCCCAGCATTTT
cdr3_aa: CASSLFSGGAKGFGQPQHF

j_call: TRBJ2-5
d_call: TRBD2
v_call: TRBV9
clone_size: many
cdr3_nt: TGTGCCAGCAGCGTAGCAAGCCGGGGGGGTTTCCAAGAGACCCAGTACTTC
cdr3_aa: CASSVASRGGFQETQYF

j_call: TRBJ1-1
d_call: NA
v_call: TRBV12-5
clone_size: many
cdr3_nt: TGTGCTAGTGGTTATGGGTTAAGGGGTAGGAACACTGAAGCTTTCTTT
cdr3_aa: CASGYGLRGRNTEAFF

j_call: TRBJ1-1
d_call: TRBD1
v_call: TRBV28
clone_size: many
cdr3_nt: TGTGCCAGCAGACGACAGGGAACCACTGAAGCTTTCTTT
cdr3_aa: CASRRQGTTEAFF

j_call: TRBJ2-7
d_call: TRBD2
v_call: TRBV7-2
clone_size: many
cdr3_nt: TGTGCCAGCAGCTTAGAGAGCGGGACCTACGAGCAGTACTTC
cdr3_aa: CASSLESGTYEQYF

j_call: TRBJ2-7
d_call: NA
v_call: TRBV5-1
clone_size: many
cdr3_nt: TGCGCCAGCAGCTTGGCCAATGCCGGGTCCGAGCAGTACTTC
cdr3_aa: CASSLANAGSEQYF

j_call: TRBJ2-7
d_call: TRBD1
v_call: TRBV6-1
clone_size: few
cdr3_nt: TGTGCCAGCAGAAAAACAGGGGAAAGGTCCTACGAGCAGTACTTC
cdr3_aa: CASRKTGERSYEQYF

j_call: TRBJ2-5
d_call: NA
v_call: TRBV28
clone_size: many
cdr3_nt: TGTGCCGGCAGTCCCTCACGACCCCAAGAGACCCAGTACTTC
cdr3_aa: CAGSPSRPQETQYF

j_call: TRBJ2-7
d_call: TRBD1
v_call: TRBV5-1
clone_size: many
cdr3_nt: TGCGCCAGCAGCTTGGAGGGACAGGGGCTTTCCTACGAGCAGTACTTC
cdr3_aa: CASSLEGQGLSYEQYF

j_call: TRBJ2-7
d_call: NA
v_call: TRBV20-1
clone_size: many
cdr3_nt: TGCAGTGCTAGGACAGACTCCTACGAGCAGTACTTC
cdr3_aa: CSARTDSYEQYF

j_call: TRBJ2-2
d_call: NA
v_call: TRBV3-1
clone_size: many
cdr3_nt: TGTGCCAGCAGCCAAGATCGTGGGACCGGGGAGCTGTTTTTT
cdr3_aa: CASSQDRGTGELFF

j_call: TRBJ2-7
d_call: TRBD2
v_call: TRBV6-2/TRBV6-3
clone_size: many
cdr3_nt: TGTGCCAGCAGTTACTTTAGCAGGCCCCAAGGGACTAGCGGGAGGGACTACGAGCAGTACTTC
cdr3_aa: CASSYFSRPQGTSGRDYEQYF

j_call: TRBJ1-2
d_call: NA
v_call: TRBV20-1
clone_size: many
cdr3_nt: TGCAGTGCTAGGGCCAGGAACTATGGCTACACCTTC
cdr3_aa: CSARARNYGYTF

j_call: TRBJ1-5
d_call: TRBD1
v_call: TRBV12-3/TRBV12-4
clone_size: many
cdr3_nt: TGTGCCAGCAGGACAGGGGGAGGACAGCCCCAGCATTTT
cdr3_aa: CASRTGGGQPQHF

j_call: TRBJ2-5
d_call: TRBD2
v_call: TRBV5-1
clone_size: many
cdr3_nt: TGCGCCAGCAGCTCCGGACTAGCGGGGGCCTATGGCACCCAGTACTTC
cdr3_aa: CASSSGLAGAYGTQYF